These 27 T cell receptor beta chains were all obtained from the same sample, sequenced in a study of technical replicates of blood from several donors. Libraries were prepared by immunoSEQ multiplex PCR; TCRdb keeps only in-frame clonotypes and omits some of them. This table has around 72,000 clones, roughly nine tenths appearing once. The material sequenced was T cells isolated from PBMCs. These receptors originate from a human donor in good health.

V gene TRBV30 combines with J gene TRBJ2-6; D possibly corresponds to TRBD2 (5 bases). Trimming pared 2 bases from V and 0 bases from J, leaving 8 bases between. The CDR3 consists of 15 residues. CDR1 and CDR2 from the germline V gene are GTSNPN and SVGIG (reference sequence). Written as DNA, the CDR3 is TGTGCCTGGAGTCCCCGGGGCTCTGGGGCCAACGTCCTGACTTTC. Translated, it gives CAWSPRGSGANVLTF.

The chain links TRBV13 to TRBJ1-1; D uncertain. The germline CDR1 and CDR2 sequences are PRHDT and FYEKMQ (reference sequence). CDR3 length: 10 amino acids. Deletions cut 5 bases from V and 5 bases from J, with 3 bases between. Here the CDR3 DNA reads TGTGCCAGCAGCCTAACTGAAGCTTTCTTT. It encodes CASSLTEAFF.

The chain employs TRBV7-3 and TRBJ1-2; the D gene is possibly TRBD1 (5 bases). The V gene's germline CDR1 is SGHTA and CDR2 FQGTGA. This CDR3 region has 14 residues. Trimming left V 5 bases short and J 2 bases short, with 12 bases between. The CDR3 nucleotides are TGTGCCAGCAGCCTTGACAGACAGAACTATGGCTACACCTTC. As protein: CASSLDRQNYGYTF.

The V and J genes are TRBV5-8 and TRBJ2-4; a weak D match, TRBD2 (6 bases). V gave up 7 bases and J gave up 8 bases, with 19 bases separating them. The CDR3 consists of 14 residues. Germline V gene lookup returns CDR1 SGHTS and CDR2 YDEGEE. DNA of the CDR3: TGTGCCAGCGACCGTAGTTTGGGGGAGGACATTCAGTACTTC. Protein product: CASDRSLGEDIQYF.

V gene TRBV15 combines with J gene TRBJ1-2; 8 bases map to TRBD1. V gave up 5 bases and J gave up 1 base; unmatched junction bases: 3. The germline CDR1 and CDR2 sequences are LNHNV and YYDKDF (reference sequence). The CDR3 length is 14 residues. The CDR3 coding sequence is TGTGCCACCAGCGGTGGGACAGGTAACTATGGCTACACCTTC. Residues: CATSGGTGNYGYTF.

The V call is TRBV7-8, the J call TRBJ1-4; TRBD1 aligns across 7 bases. This CDR3 comprises 15 residues. Germline V gene data show CDR1 as SGHVS and CDR2 as FQNEAQ. V was clipped by 6 bases and J by 8 bases; unmatched bases: 12. The CDR3 is CASRPTGTRREKLFF. The CDR3 DNA follows: TGTGCCAGCAGACCGACAGGGACCCGGAGGGAAAAACTGTTTTTT.

Here the CDR3 DNA reads TGTGCCATCAGTGAGTTACAGGGGAGAAACACCATATATTTT. Amino acids: CAISELQGRNTIYF. The rearrangement links TRBV10-3 to TRBJ1-3, with TRBD1 matching over 7 bases. Per the germline V gene, CDR1 is ENHRY and CDR2 is SYGVKD. The V gene end was trimmed by 1 base and the J gene end by 5 bases; junction bases not matched to a gene: 2. The length of the CDR3 is 14 residues.

This chain connects TRBV7-2 to TRBJ2-3; 12 nucleotides agree with TRBD2. The CDR3 is 17 residues long. Germline V gene data show CDR1 as SGHTA and CDR2 as FQGNSA. The J segment lost 5 bases and the V segment lost 5 bases, leaving 11 bases of the junction unmatched. The CDR3 DNA reads as TGTGCCAGCAGCAAACAGACTAGCGGGAGTTGGAGAGATACGCAGTATTTT. Its protein product is CASSKQTSGSWRDTQYF.

The chain employs TRBV5-6 and TRBJ2-7, with TRBD1 matching over 7 bases. This CDR3 has 15 amino acids. The germline CDR1 and CDR2 sequences are SGHDT and YYEEEE. Trimming removed 4 bases from V and 1 base from J; junction bases left unmatched: 8. The DNA of the CDR3 is TGTGCCAGCAGCCCTACAGGGGCCCTTTCCTACGAGCAGTACTTC. It is translated as CASSPTGALSYEQYF.

The rearrangement joins TRBV9 to TRBJ2-1, with 12 bases identical to TRBD2. The CDR3 totals 15 residues. Germline values: CDR1 SGDLS, CDR2 YYNGEE. J was trimmed by 9 bases and V by 4 bases; bases with no gene match: 8. This CDR3 is CASSRTSGNKGEQFF. The CDR3 DNA sequence: TGTGCCAGCAGCAGGACTAGCGGGAATAAGGGTGAGCAGTTCTTC.

This rearrangement joins TRBV5-1 to TRBJ1-5; D is unresolved. This CDR3 is built from 13 residues. Germline values: CDR1 SGHRS, CDR2 YFSETQ. V was clipped by 0 bases and J by 9 bases, with 10 bases between them. CDR3 protein: CASSLETWAPQHF. CDR3 DNA sequence: TGCGCCAGCAGCTTGGAAACGTGGGCGCCCCAGCATTTT.

The V gene is TRBV7-2, the J gene TRBJ1-2; D is unclear. With 1 base removed from V and 4 bases from J, the gap between germline ends came to 7 bases. Germline assignment: CDR1 SGHTA and CDR2 FQGNSA. The CDR3 consists of 13 residues. The CDR3 bases are TGTGCCAGCAGCTTAGGGCGGATCTATGGCTACACCTTC. This encodes CASSLGRIYGYTF.

V and J are TRBV7-8 and TRBJ2-4, with D unresolved. V lost 1 base and J lost 0, with 7 bases in between. The germline CDR1 and CDR2 sequences are SGHVS and FQNEAQ. The CDR3 length is 15 residues. CDR3 nucleotides: TGTGCCAGCAGCTTAGTAGGAGTAGCCAAAAACATTCAGTACTTC. It codes for CASSLVGVAKNIQYF.

Written as DNA, the CDR3 is TGCGCCAGCAGCCAAGAGGTCTTATCGGTGGACACCGGGGAGCTGTTTTTT. Its translation: CASSQEVLSVDTGELFF. The rearrangement joins TRBV4-3 to TRBJ2-2; no firm D call. The V end lost 0 bases, the J end lost 3 bases, and 14 bases lay between the germline ends. CDR3 length equals 17 residues. The germline gives CDR1 LGHNA, CDR2 YSLEER.

The J gene is TRBJ1-2, the V gene TRBV6-5; tentative D call: TRBD1 (5 bases). Germline lookup yields CDR1 MNHEY and CDR2 SVGAGI. CDR3 size: 13 residues. V was trimmed by 7 bases and J by 4 bases, leaving 13 bases between them. Written as DNA, the CDR3 is TGTGCCAGCACCGAGAGGAGGGGCTATGGCTACACCTTC. Translated, it gives CASTERRGYGYTF.

The rearrangement links TRBV7-2 to TRBJ2-1; 14 bases are a match to TRBD2. V dropped 3 bases and J dropped 6; count of bases not matched to a gene: 1. The CDR3 length is 15 residues. Per germline, CDR1 SGHTA and CDR2 FQGNSA. The CDR3 DNA reads TGTGCCAGCAGCTTGGGACTAGCGGGAGTCAATGAGCAGTTCTTC. Its protein product is CASSLGLAGVNEQFF.

This chain links TRBV6-1 with TRBJ2-2; 11 bases are shared with TRBD2. CDR3 length: 14 amino acids. Germline-derived CDR1 and CDR2 are MNHNS and SASEGT. The J segment lost 5 bases and the V segment lost 10 bases, leaving 6 bases of the junction unmatched. CDR3 loop: CATLAGGLTGELFF. CDR3 nucleotides: TGTGCCACCCTAGCGGGAGGTTTGACCGGGGAGCTGTTTTTT.

The CDR3 nucleotides read TGTGCCAGCAGCCCTCTACGACAGGGAGTGGGCAACGAGCAGTACTTC. As protein: CASSPLRQGVGNEQYF. The chain employs TRBV11-3 and TRBJ2-7; 7 bases match TRBD1. V was clipped by 5 bases and J by 5 bases; unmatched bases: 15. CDR1 is SGHNT, CDR2 YENEEA, per germline. This CDR3 region has 16 residues.

The V call is TRBV14, the J call TRBJ1-1; a possible D gene is TRBD1 (5 bases). Germline V lookup: CDR1 SGHDN, CDR2 FVKESK. Trimming removed 3 bases from V and 0 bases from J, with 14 bases in between. The CDR3 has 16 amino acids. The DNA of the CDR3 is TGTGCCAGCAGCCACGGGGGACCGCTAATGAACACTGAAGCTTTCTTT. Encoded protein: CASSHGGPLMNTEAFF.

The chain employs TRBV5-1 and TRBJ2-3, with a possible D match to TRBD2 (5 bases). The V and J ends lost 0 bases and 7 bases respectively, with 9 bases between them. Germline V gene data show CDR1 as SGHRS and CDR2 as YFSETQ. This CDR3 contains 13 residues. CDR3 loop: CASSLGAEYTQYF. For the CDR3, the DNA is TGCGCCAGCAGCTTGGGAGCGGAGTATACGCAGTATTTT.

This chain links TRBV27 with TRBJ2-3; a possible D gene is TRBD1 (5 bases). The germline CDR1 and CDR2 sequences are MNHEY and SMNVEV (reference sequence). V was trimmed by 7 bases and J by 5 bases, leaving 13 bases between them. CDR3 length equals 13 residues. CDR3 coding DNA: TGTGCCAGCAAGGGCAGGGTTGGAGATACGCAGTATTTT. Protein product: CASKGRVGDTQYF.

V is TRBV9 and J is TRBJ2-7; 13 bases align to TRBD2. CDR3 length: 16 residues. In germline, CDR1 is SGDLS, CDR2 YYNGEE. V lost 4 bases to trimming and J lost 5 bases; unmatched junction nucleotides: 9. CDR3 region: CASSPKLAGGPDEQYF. The DNA of the CDR3 is TGTGCCAGCAGCCCCAAACTAGCGGGAGGGCCCGACGAGCAGTACTTC.

The V gene is TRBV4-1, the J gene TRBJ2-3; the D gene is possibly TRBD2 (5 bases). V gave up 2 bases and J gave up 2 bases, with 11 bases separating them. The CDR3 totals 15 residues. Germline assignment: CDR1 MGHRA and CDR2 YSYEKL. DNA of the CDR3: TGCGCCAGCAGCCAAACAGCGGCTTCCACAGATACGCAGTATTTT. Translated: CASSQTAASTDTQYF.

The rearrangement uses TRBV6-6 and TRBJ1-5; the D gene is possibly TRBD1 (6 bases). V lost 5 bases to trimming and J lost 0 bases, with 11 bases between them. CDR3 size: 15 residues. From germline, CDR1 is MNHNY and CDR2 SVGAGI (reference sequence). The CDR3 is CASSPEGVSNQPQHF. CDR3 sequence (DNA): TGTGCCAGCAGTCCCGAGGGGGTTAGCAATCAGCCCCAGCATTTT.

The chain is built from TRBV10-3 and TRBJ2-1; the D gene is possibly TRBD2 (6 bases). The germline V gene encodes CDR1 ENHRY and CDR2 SYGVKD. Trimming left V 4 bases short and J 9 bases short, with 10 bases between. The CDR3 sequence is 12 residues long. In DNA form, the CDR3 reads TGTGCCATCAGTGGGCGGGACCTTGAGCAGTTCTTC. Its protein product is CAISGRDLEQFF.

The chain uses TRBV15 and TRBJ1-4, with unresolved D. The V end was cut by 2 bases, the J end by 4 bases, with 5 bases between. The length of the CDR3 is 13 residues. Germline CDR1 reads LNHNV; CDR2 reads YYDKDF (reference sequence). CDR3 DNA sequence: TGTGCCACCAGCAGAACAAATAATGAAAAACTGTTTTTT. Translating gives CATSRTNNEKLFF.

The genes are TRBV4-3 and TRBJ2-7; 10 nucleotides line up with TRBD2. Trimming cost V 1 base and J 2 bases; bases outside gene matches: 5. Germline CDR1 and CDR2: LGHNA and YSLEER. The CDR3 is made up of 16 amino acids. CDR3 residues: CASSQGRLAGAYEQYF. DNA for the CDR3: TGCGCCAGCAGCCAAGGCAGACTAGCGGGTGCCTACGAGCAGTACTTC.